Shown below are 3 T cell receptor beta chains from a single sample sequenced in a study of T-cell reconstitution after alpha-beta-depleted transplantation in children. This sample's TCRbeta library carried unique molecular identifier barcodes. TCRdb redid the calling of the PCR reads with MiXCR, one entry per CDR3 protein. Of about 400,000 distinct CDR3 sequences in the sample, approximately 20% were seen once. The sample here was PBMCs from the stem cell graft donor, taken from the stem cell graft. The receptor set was obtained from a human donor who donated a stem cell graft to a child with acute myeloid leukemia.

The chain combines TRBV11-2 with TRBJ2-1, with D tentatively TRBD2 (6 bases). V lost 1 base and J lost 2, with 12 bases in between. The CDR3 runs to 16 residues. Germline loops: CDR1 SGHAT, CDR2 FQNNGV. CDR3 protein: CASSLGPSEPYNEQFF. The CDR3 DNA sequence: TGTGCCAGCAGCTTAGGGCCTAGCGAACCCTACAATGAGCAGTTCTTC.

This chain links TRBV28 with TRBJ1-4; 7 bases match TRBD1. V shed 5 bases, J shed 0 bases, and the junction held 9 bases outside the gene matches. From germline, CDR1 is MDHEN and CDR2 SYDVKM. The CDR3 has 17 residues. The CDR3 sequence: CASSPWTGPTTNEKLFF. The CDR3 bases are TGTGCCAGCAGTCCGTGGACAGGACCCACAACTAATGAAAAACTGTTTTTT.

This clonotype was picked up many times. The CDR3 DNA reads TGCAGCTCGGGACAGGCGACCACAGATACGCAGTATTTT. Translated, it gives CSSGQATTDTQYF. The rearrangement joins TRBV29-1 to TRBJ2-3, with TRBD1 identical over 8 bases. The CDR3 covers 13 residues. Unmatched junction bases numbered 6, after V lost 8 bases and J lost 2 bases. CDR1 and CDR2 from the germline V gene are SQVTM and ANQGSEA.